The 27 T cell receptor beta chains in this list originate from one sample, sequenced in a study of T-cell reconstitution after alpha-beta-depleted transplantation in children. TCRbeta library preparation incorporated unique molecular identifiers. TCRdb analysed the PCR reads with MiXCR anew, one entry per CDR3 protein. The table records some 500,000 distinct CDR3 sequences, about a sixth of them present only once. The material was PBMCs from the stem cell graft donor, obtained from the stem cell graft. All receptors come from a human donor who donated a stem cell graft to a child with acute lymphoblastic leukemia.

The chain carries TRBV18 and TRBJ2-7; 9 bases align to TRBD2. The CDR3 consists of 16 residues. V trimming: 5 bases; J trimming: 4 bases; junction bases outside the gene matches: 12. Per germline, CDR1 KGHSH and CDR2 LQKENI. In DNA, the CDR3 is TGTGCCAGCTCAAAAGGGGAAACAGCGGGAGGTTACGAGCAGTACTTC. Protein: CASSKGETAGGYEQYF.

The chain uses TRBV13 and TRBJ1-4; no clear D. Germline V gives CDR1 PRHDT, CDR2 FYEKMQ (reference sequence). CDR3 length: 15 residues. V lost 1 base to trimming and J lost 6 bases, with 12 bases between them. In DNA, the CDR3 is TGTGCCAGCAGCTTAGCCGGGATAGAGGATGAAAAACTGTTTTTT. Translation gives CASSLAGIEDEKLFF.

This clonotype was counted many times. Compared with germline, one end of the junction differs, possibly owing to a read error. This chain connects TRBV5-1 to TRBJ2-7; D not certain. CDR1 is SGHRS, CDR2 YFSETQ, per germline. The CDR3 contains 13 residues. DNA of the CDR3: TGTGCCAGCAGTCTAGGCGGAACCTACGAGCAGTACTTC. It translates to CASSLGGTYEQYF.

In its sample, this clonotype was seen a few times. The V gene is TRBV29-1, the J gene TRBJ2-1; D is undetermined. CDR1 and CDR2 (germline): SQVTM, ANQGSEA. This CDR3 is built from 13 residues. V was pared by 7 bases and J by 7 bases, with 17 bases between. The CDR3 DNA reads TGCAGCGCCCTTTCTCAAGCCATAAATGAGCAGTTCTTC. Translating gives CSALSQAINEQFF.

The V call is TRBV5-1, the J call TRBJ1-1; the D is unclear. V lost 6 bases, J lost 0 bases, and 9 bases lay in between. CDR3 length: 13 amino acids. Looked up from germline, CDR1 is SGHRS and CDR2 is YFSETQ. The CDR3 loop reads CASMSVMNTEAFF. DNA for the CDR3: TGCGCCAGCATGTCAGTCATGAACACTGAAGCTTTCTTT.

The chain combines TRBV14 with TRBJ2-4; perhaps TRBD1 as D (6 bases). In germline, CDR1 is SGHDN, CDR2 FVKESK. V lost 3 bases and J lost 2, with 17 bases in between. The CDR3 is 17 amino acids. Here the CDR3 reads CASSQRWTVGPKNIQYF. In nucleotides, the CDR3 is TGTGCCAGCAGCCAGCGCTGGACAGTAGGTCCCAAAAACATTCAGTACTTC.

The chain carries TRBV3-1 and TRBJ2-1; TRBD2 aligns across 9 bases. Trimming cost V 3 bases and J 7 bases; bases outside gene matches: 16. The CDR3 loop spans 18 amino acids. Germline lookup yields CDR1 LGHDT and CDR2 YNNKEL (reference sequence). The CDR3 nucleotides are TGTGCCAGCAGCCACCCTATCTGGACTAGCGACCTTATAAATGAGCAGTTCTTC. Translating gives CASSHPIWTSDLINEQFF.

Only a few counts were recorded for this clonotype. The V gene is TRBV10-1, the J gene TRBJ2-1, with a weak D call TRBD1 (6 bases). Trimming shortened V by 6 bases and J by 14 bases, and 23 bases separated the two germline ends. The CDR3 is made up of 14 amino acids. Germline V CDR1 and CDR2: WNHNN, SYGVQD (reference sequence). CDR3 residues: CASRPSILGGFEFF. Written as DNA, the CDR3 is TGCGCCAGCAGACCAAGTATACTAGGGGGATTTGAGTTCTTC.

This clonotype has more than one count but fewer than ten. The V and J genes are TRBV9 and TRBJ2-7; TRBD2 matches 14 bases. The CDR3 consists of 16 residues. With V trimmed by 3 bases and J by 2 bases, 4 bases remained unmatched. Per the germline V gene, CDR1 is SGDLS and CDR2 is YYNGEE. The CDR3 here is CASSEGTSGSPYEQYF. The CDR3 DNA sequence: TGTGCCAGCAGCGAAGGGACTAGCGGGAGCCCCTACGAGCAGTACTTC.

This sequence joins TRBV28 and TRBJ2-7; the D is unclear. Germline V gives CDR1 MDHEN, CDR2 SYDVKM. V was pared by 3 bases and J by 4 bases, with 16 bases between. The CDR3 contains 15 residues. The chain's CDR3 is CASSFLTQSLYEQYF. The CDR3 DNA sequence: TGTGCCAGCAGTTTTTTAACACAGAGCCTATACGAGCAGTACTTC.

The chain couples TRBV20-1 to TRBJ2-7; TRBD1 is a possible D gene (5 bases). This CDR3 contains 15 residues. Germline assignment: CDR1 DFQATT and CDR2 SNEGSKA (reference sequence). V dropped 1 base and J dropped 1 base, with 14 bases sitting between them. CDR3 region: CSARGLGQNSYEQYF. CDR3 bases: TGCAGTGCTAGAGGTTTAGGACAAAATTCCTACGAGCAGTACTTC.

This clonotype showed up just a few times. The chain couples TRBV27 to TRBJ2-7, with D perhaps TRBD1 or TRBD2 (6 bases each). V was clipped by 0 bases and J by 2 bases, with 11 bases between them. Looked up from germline, CDR1 is MNHEY and CDR2 is SMNVEV (reference sequence). This CDR3 contains 15 residues. In nucleotides, the CDR3 is TGTGCCAGCAGTTTATCATGGGGGGCGGCCTACGAGCAGTACTTC. Translated, it gives CASSLSWGAAYEQYF.

V gene TRBV13 combines with J gene TRBJ1-6; no clear D gene. CDR1 is PRHDT and CDR2 is FYEKMQ in the germline V gene (reference sequence). The V and J ends lost 1 base and 5 bases respectively, with 6 bases between them. CDR3 length: 14 residues. CDR3 in DNA: TGTGCCAGCAGCTTAGCAGGAGATAATTCACCCCTCCACTTT. Its translation is CASSLAGDNSPLHF.

The gene calls are TRBV9 and TRBJ2-1; D not certain. Trimming stripped 5 bases from V and 6 bases from J, with 9 bases between. The CDR3 covers 12 residues. CDR1 and CDR2 (germline): SGDLS, YYNGEE. CDR3 nucleotides: TGTGCCAGCAGTATTCTACCCAATGAGCAGTTCTTC. This sequence encodes CASSILPNEQFF.

V is TRBV5-1 and J is TRBJ2-3; D may be TRBD1 (5 bases). The V and J ends lost 4 bases and 0 bases respectively, with 12 bases between them. Germline values: CDR1 SGHRS, CDR2 YFSETQ. The CDR3 is 15 residues long. CDR3 sequence (DNA): TGCGCCAGCAGCCCTGACAGAACTAGCACAGATACGCAGTATTTT. As protein: CASSPDRTSTDTQYF.

This rearrangement joins TRBV25-1 to TRBJ1-1; no definite D call. This CDR3 is 15 amino acids long. Germline V gene data show CDR1 as MGHDK and CDR2 as SYGVNS. Trimming left V 2 bases short and J 1 base short, with 11 bases between. The CDR3, as DNA: TGTGCCAGCAGTGAAGGCCGCATTACGAACACTGAAGCTTTCTTT. Protein product: CASSEGRITNTEAFF.

The CDR3 sequence: CASSHPRRGYTGELFF. CDR3 bases: TGTGCCAGCAGCCACCCTCGAAGGGGATACACCGGGGAGCTGTTTTTT. The rearrangement joins TRBV4-2 to TRBJ2-2, with a possible D match to TRBD1 (5 bases). V gave up 3 bases and J gave up 3 bases, with 14 bases separating them. The CDR3 is made up of 16 amino acids. Germline V gene lookup returns CDR1 LGHNA and CDR2 YNFKEQ.

In its sample, this clonotype was seen once. The V gene is TRBV6-2 or TRBV6-3, the J gene TRBJ2-3, with D perhaps matching TRBD2 (7 bases). CDR1 is MNHEY and CDR2 is SVGEGT in the germline V gene. CDR3 length: 17 amino acids. Trimming removed 6 bases from V and 0 bases from J, with 19 bases in between. The CDR3 spells CASRGGARTTSTDTQYF. The CDR3 DNA sequence: TGTGCCAGCAGGGGGGGGGCACGGACCACTAGCACAGATACGCAGTATTTT.

This clonotype was found a few times. This sequence joins TRBV10-3 and TRBJ2-7; D gene ambiguous. The germline V gene has CDR1 ENHRY and CDR2 SYGVKD. V lost 6 bases to trimming and J lost 6 bases, with 12 bases between them. The length of the CDR3 is 12 residues. CDR3 in DNA: TGTGCCATCAGGCCGGAGAGAGCCGAGCAGTACTTC. Its protein product is CAIRPERAEQYF.

The rearrangement links TRBV5-5 to TRBJ2-5; D remains unclear. Trimming removed 4 bases from V and 0 bases from J, with 16 bases in between. The CDR3 is 16 amino acids. Germline lookup yields CDR1 SGHKS and CDR2 YYEKEE (reference sequence). As DNA, the CDR3 is TGTGCCAGCAGCCTGGACCAGTTCCCAAACCAAGAGACCCAGTACTTC. This sequence encodes CASSLDQFPNQETQYF. Drawing the rest from reference TRBV5-5 and TRBJ2-5, the complete variable domain is DAGVTQSPTHLIKTRGQQVTLRCSPISGHKSVSWYQQVLGQGPQFIFQYYEKEERGRGNFPDRFSARQFPNYSSELNVNALLLGDSALYLCASSLDQFPNQETQYFGPGTRLLVL.

As concerns this clonotype: One end of the junction fails to match germline, which may point to a read error. The chain couples TRBV2 to TRBJ1-1; 7 nucleotides match TRBD1. CDR3 length equals 18 residues. Germline V gives CDR1 SNHLY, CDR2 FYNNEI. As DNA, the CDR3 is TGTACCAGCAGCCATCCCGCGAGGGGGCTGCGGCGAAACACTGAAGCTTTCTTT. Its protein is CTSSHPARGLRRNTEAFF.

The chain links TRBV20-1 to TRBJ2-3; maybe TRBD2 (6 bases). Germline CDR1 DFQATT, CDR2 SNEGSKA (reference sequence). Between the trimmed V and J ends, which lost 6 bases and 6 bases, there was a span of 16 bases. The length of the CDR3 is 13 residues. This CDR3 reads CSAAGGERDTQYF. CDR3 DNA: TGCAGTGCCGCAGGCGGGGAGAGGGATACGCAGTATTTT.

This clonotype has more than one count but fewer than ten. The genes are TRBV3-1 and TRBJ2-3; 8 bases fit TRBD2. Per germline, CDR1 LGHDT and CDR2 YNNKEL (reference sequence). V dropped 2 bases and J dropped 4; count of bases not matched to a gene: 2. The CDR3 totals 14 residues. The CDR3 bases are TGTGCCAGCAGCCAAACGGGAGGGCCAGATACGCAGTATTTT. Protein product: CASSQTGGPDTQYF.

This chain joins TRBV10-3 and TRBJ1-2; 8 positions match TRBD1. V shed 3 bases, J shed 3 bases, and the junction held 6 bases outside the gene matches. The CDR3 is 15 amino acids. Germline V lookup: CDR1 ENHRY, CDR2 SYGVKD. The CDR3 DNA follows: TGTGCCATCAGTGACCCCGGACAGGGCGACTATGGCTACACCTTC. It yields the protein CAISDPGQGDYGYTF.

This clonotype was observed a handful of times. V usage is TRBV5-1 and J usage is TRBJ2-5; maybe TRBD1 (6 bases). Trimming stripped 4 bases from V and 3 bases from J, with 13 bases between. CDR1 and CDR2 (germline): SGHRS, YFSETQ. The CDR3 is made up of 14 amino acids. The CDR3 spells CASSPRTVEETQYF. The DNA for the CDR3 is TGCGCCAGCAGCCCAAGGACAGTAGAAGAGACCCAGTACTTC.

This rearrangement joins TRBV27 to TRBJ1-2; TRBD1 aligns across 7 bases. V dropped 0 bases and J dropped 4; count of bases not matched to a gene: 14. The length of the CDR3 is 18 residues. CDR1 is MNHEY, CDR2 SMNVEV, per germline (reference sequence). The CDR3 region is CASSLSYTGGTALYGYTF. CDR3 coding DNA: TGTGCCAGCAGTTTATCTTATACCGGCGGGACAGCGCTCTATGGCTACACCTTC.

The rearrangement links TRBV20-1 to TRBJ1-6; tentative D call: TRBD1 (5 bases). V dropped 2 bases and J dropped 4 bases, with 21 bases sitting between them. CDR3 size: 18 residues. Germline assignment: CDR1 DFQATT and CDR2 SNEGSKA (reference sequence). CDR3 region: CSARFFLGGEGYNSPLHF. DNA of the CDR3: TGCAGTGCTAGATTTTTTCTTGGGGGAGAGGGTTATAATTCACCCCTCCACTTT.